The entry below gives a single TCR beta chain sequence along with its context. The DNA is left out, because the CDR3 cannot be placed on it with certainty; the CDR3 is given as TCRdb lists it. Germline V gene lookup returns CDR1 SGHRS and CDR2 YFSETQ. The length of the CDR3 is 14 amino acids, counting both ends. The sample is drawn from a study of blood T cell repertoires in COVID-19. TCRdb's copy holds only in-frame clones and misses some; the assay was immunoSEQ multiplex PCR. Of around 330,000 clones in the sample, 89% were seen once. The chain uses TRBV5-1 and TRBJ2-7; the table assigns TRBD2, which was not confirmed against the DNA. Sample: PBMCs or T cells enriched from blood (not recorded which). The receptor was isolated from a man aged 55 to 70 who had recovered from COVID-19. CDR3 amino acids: CASTSTSGGYEQYF.